This T cell receptor beta chain was found in a study of shared clonotypes between healthy human individuals. Genomic DNA of each subset was evenly split across several immunoSEQ plates. The protocol was immunoSEQ multiplex PCR, while the TCRdb copy is restricted to in-frame clones and leaves out a portion. The table lists hundreds of thousands of clones, about four fifths of them singletons. CDR3 length: 14 amino acids. Trimming at V came to 9 bases and at J to 4 bases, leaving 9 bases not matched to a gene. The germline CDR1 and CDR2 sequences are ENHRY and SYGVKD. This clone has just one count. Nashville, Tennessee was home to all donors, each a Caucasian adult.

This TCR derives from a woman between 40 and 50 years old in good health. Some clones in this sample may be carry-over from other donors' samples. The J gene is TRBJ2-3, the V gene TRBV10-3; 8 bases are shared with TRBD2. The sequenced material came from PBMCs. The DNA of the CDR3 is TGTGCCATTACTAGCGGTCAAGGGTCAGATACGCAGTATTTT. Encoded protein: CAITSGQGSDTQYF.